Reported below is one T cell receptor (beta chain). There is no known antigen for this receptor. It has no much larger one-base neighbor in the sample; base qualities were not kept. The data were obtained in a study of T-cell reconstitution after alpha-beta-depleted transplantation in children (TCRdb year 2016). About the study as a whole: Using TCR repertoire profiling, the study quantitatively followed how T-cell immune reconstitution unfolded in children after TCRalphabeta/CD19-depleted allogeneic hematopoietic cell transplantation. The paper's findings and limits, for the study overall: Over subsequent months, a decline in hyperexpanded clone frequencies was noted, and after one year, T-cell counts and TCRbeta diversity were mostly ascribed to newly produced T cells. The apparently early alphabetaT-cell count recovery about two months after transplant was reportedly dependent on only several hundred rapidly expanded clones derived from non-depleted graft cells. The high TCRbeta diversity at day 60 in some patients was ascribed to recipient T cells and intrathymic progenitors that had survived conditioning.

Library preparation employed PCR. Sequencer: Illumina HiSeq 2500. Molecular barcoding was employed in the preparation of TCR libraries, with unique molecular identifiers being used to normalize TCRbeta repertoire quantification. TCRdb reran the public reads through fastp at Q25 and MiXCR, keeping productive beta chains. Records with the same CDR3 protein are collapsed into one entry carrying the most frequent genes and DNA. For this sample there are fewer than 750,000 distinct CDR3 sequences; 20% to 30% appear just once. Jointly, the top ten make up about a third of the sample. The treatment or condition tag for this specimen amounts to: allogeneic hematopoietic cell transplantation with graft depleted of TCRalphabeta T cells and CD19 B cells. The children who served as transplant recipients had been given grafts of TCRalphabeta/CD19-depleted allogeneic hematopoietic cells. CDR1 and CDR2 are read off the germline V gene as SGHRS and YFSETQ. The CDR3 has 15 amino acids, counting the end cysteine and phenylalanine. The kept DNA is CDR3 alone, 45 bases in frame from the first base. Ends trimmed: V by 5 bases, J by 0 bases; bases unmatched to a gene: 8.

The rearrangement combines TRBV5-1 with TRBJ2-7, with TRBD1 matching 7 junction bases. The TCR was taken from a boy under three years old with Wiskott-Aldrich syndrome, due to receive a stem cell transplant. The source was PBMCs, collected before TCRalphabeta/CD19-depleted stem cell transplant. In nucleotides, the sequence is TGCGCCAGCAGTCGGGACAGCACTAGCTCCTACGAGCAGTACTTC. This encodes CASSRDSTSSYEQYF.